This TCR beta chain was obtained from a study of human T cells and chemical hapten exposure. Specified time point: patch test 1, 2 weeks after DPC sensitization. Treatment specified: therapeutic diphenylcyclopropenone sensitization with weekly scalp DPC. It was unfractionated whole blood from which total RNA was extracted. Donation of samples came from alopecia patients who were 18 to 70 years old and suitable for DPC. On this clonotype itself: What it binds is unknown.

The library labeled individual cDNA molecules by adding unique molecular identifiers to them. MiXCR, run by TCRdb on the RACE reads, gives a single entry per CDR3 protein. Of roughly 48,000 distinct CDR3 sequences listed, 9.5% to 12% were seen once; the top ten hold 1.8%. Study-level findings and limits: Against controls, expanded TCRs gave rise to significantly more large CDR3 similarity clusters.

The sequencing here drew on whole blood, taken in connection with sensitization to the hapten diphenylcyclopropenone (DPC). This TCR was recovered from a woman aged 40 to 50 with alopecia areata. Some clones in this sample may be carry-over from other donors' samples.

The CDR3 is CASSLLQGPLNEKLFF. The CDR3 DNA reads as TGTGCCAGCAGTTTATTGCAGGGACCGCTTAATGAAAAACTGTTTTTT. V usage is TRBV12-3 or TRBV12-4 and J usage is TRBJ1-4, with D perhaps TRBD1 (5 bases). Trimming stripped 2 bases from V and 4 bases from J, with 14 bases between. The CDR3 is made up of 16 amino acids.